The T cell receptor (beta chain) under discussion was sequenced for a study of T-cell reconstitution after alpha-beta-depleted transplantation in children. This clonotype was seen more than once but under ten times. One junction end does not reproduce the germline sequence, and a read error may be involved. The CDR3 has 14 amino acids. The V gene's germline CDR1 is MNHEY and CDR2 SVGEGT. The library targeted TCRbeta and was prepared with unique molecular identifiers. Each CDR3 protein is one row after TCRdb ran MiXCR on the PCR reads. The sample has approximately 590,000 distinct CDR3 sequences, about 10% seen once; the top ten hold 4% to 5%.

This specimen consisted of PBMCs from the stem cell graft donor, obtained from the stem cell graft. The chain uses TRBV6-2 or TRBV6-3 and TRBJ2-7; TRBD1 might be the D (5 bases). This sequence was found in a human donor who donated a stem cell graft to a child with acute myeloid leukemia. The CDR3 sequence is CATSHGAGAYEQYF. The CDR3 nucleotides are TGTGCCACCAGTCATGGGGCAGGAGCCTACGAGCAGTACTTC.